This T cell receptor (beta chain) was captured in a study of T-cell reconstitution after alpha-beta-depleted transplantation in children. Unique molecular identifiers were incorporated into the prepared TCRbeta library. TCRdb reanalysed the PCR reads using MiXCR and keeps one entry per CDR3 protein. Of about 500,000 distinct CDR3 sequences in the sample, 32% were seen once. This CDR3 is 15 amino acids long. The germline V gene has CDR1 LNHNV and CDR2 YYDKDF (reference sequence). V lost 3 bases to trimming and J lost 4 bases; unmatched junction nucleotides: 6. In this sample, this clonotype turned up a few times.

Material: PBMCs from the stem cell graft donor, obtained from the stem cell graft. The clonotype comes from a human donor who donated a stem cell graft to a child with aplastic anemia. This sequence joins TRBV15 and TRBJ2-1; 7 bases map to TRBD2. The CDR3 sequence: CATSSGGTWYNEQFF. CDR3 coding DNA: TGTGCCACCAGCAGCGGGGGGACGTGGTACAATGAGCAGTTCTTC.